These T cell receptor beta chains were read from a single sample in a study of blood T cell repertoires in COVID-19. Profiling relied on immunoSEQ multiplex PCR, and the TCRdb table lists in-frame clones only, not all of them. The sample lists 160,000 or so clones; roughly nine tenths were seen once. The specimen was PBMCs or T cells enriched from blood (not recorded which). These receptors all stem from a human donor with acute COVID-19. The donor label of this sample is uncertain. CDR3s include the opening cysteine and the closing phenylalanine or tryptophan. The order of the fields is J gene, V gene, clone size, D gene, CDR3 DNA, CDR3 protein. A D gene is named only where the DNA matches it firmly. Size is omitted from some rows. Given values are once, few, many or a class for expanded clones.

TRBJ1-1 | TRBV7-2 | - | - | TGTGCCAGCAGCTTAGGGACTTCCCAGAACACTGAAGCTTTCTTT | CASSLGTSQNTEAFF
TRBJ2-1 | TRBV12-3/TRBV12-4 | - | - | TGTGCCAGCAGTTTATCGGTATGGGAGCAGTTCTTC | CASSLSVWEQFF
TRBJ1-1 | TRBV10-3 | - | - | TGTGCCATCAGTGAGTGGCCACGGGGTTGGAACACTGAAGCTTTCTTT | CAISEWPRGWNTEAFF
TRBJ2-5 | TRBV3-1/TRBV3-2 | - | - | TGTGCCAGCAGCCCACTAGTCCAAGAGACCCAGTACTTC | CASSPLVQETQYF
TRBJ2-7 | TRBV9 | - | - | TGTGCCAGCAGCGTAGATAACAACCCCTACGAGCAGTACTTC | CASSVDNNPYEQYF
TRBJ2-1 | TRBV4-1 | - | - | TGCGCCAGCAGCCAAAGGTACCTGGGGCACAATGAGCAGTTCTTC | CASSQRYLGHNEQFF
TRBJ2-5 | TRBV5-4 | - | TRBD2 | TGTGCCAGCAGCCCACAGCGGGGGGGCGGGGAGACCCAGTACTTC | CASSPQRGGGETQYF
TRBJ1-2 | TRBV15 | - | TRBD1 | TGTGCCACCAGCAGAGGACAGGGGGACGGGGGCTACACCTTC | CATSRGQGDGGYTF
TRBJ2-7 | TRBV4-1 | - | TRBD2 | TGCGCCAGCAGCCAAACTACCGGGACTAGCTCCTACGAGCAGTACTTC | CASSQTTGTSSYEQYF
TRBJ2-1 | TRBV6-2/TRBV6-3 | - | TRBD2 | TGTGCCAGCAGTATGAGTCCGGGACTAGGGGTAGCTTACAATGAGCAGTTCTTC | CASSMSPGLGVAYNEQFF
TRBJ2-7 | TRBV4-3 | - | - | TGCGCCAGCAGCCATTCCGAGGGCGGCGAGCAGTACTTC | CASSHSEGGEQYF
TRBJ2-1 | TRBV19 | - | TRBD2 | TGTGCCAGTAGTCCCGGACTAGCGGGGGCCACGGGGAATGAGCAGTTCTTC | CASSPGLAGATGNEQFF
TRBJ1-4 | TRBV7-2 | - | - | TGTGCCAGCAGCTCGTCGGGGGGCGATGGTGAAAAACTGTTTTTT | CASSSSGGDGEKLFF
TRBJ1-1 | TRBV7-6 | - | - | TGTGCCAGCAGCTTATTCCCTCCGGGCCCAGGAGGGCTCACTGAAGCTTTCTTT | CASSLFPPGPGGLTEAFF
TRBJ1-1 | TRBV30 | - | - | TGTGCCTGGAGTGTAGGGGGTGTTCTCACTGAAGCTTTCTTT | CAWSVGGVLTEAFF
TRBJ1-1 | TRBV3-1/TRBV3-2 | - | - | TGTGCCAGCAGCCAAACCTCTTCAGGGGCCCTCGGAGCTTTCTTT | CASSQTSSGALGAFF
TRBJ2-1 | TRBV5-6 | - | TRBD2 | TGTGCCAGCACCCCTAGCGGGGGTTTACATGAGCAGTTCTTC | CASTPSGGLHEQFF
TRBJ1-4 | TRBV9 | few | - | TGTGCCAGCAGCGTAGCTACGGGGGAGGCGGAAAAACTGTTTTTT | CASSVATGEAEKLFF
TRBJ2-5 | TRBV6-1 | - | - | TGTGCCAGCAGTGAAGTTCCGGTAACAGGTTTTGGAGAGACCCAGTACTTC | CASSEVPVTGFGETQYF
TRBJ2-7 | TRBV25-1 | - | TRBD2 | TGTGCCAGCCGACTAGCGGGGGCGCACGAGCAGTACTTC | CASRLAGAHEQYF
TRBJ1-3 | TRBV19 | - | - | TGTGCCAGTAGTACCGACAGCAATACCCTTTTTTCTGGAAACACCATATATTTT | CASSTDSNTLFSGNTIYF
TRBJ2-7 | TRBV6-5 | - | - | TGTGCCAGCAGTTCGGGGAAGATGGGGGAGCAGTACTTC | CASSSGKMGEQYF
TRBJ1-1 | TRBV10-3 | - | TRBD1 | TGTGCCATCAGTGTCGGGACAGCCGACACTGAAGCTTTCTTT | CAISVGTADTEAFF
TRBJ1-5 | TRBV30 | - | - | TGTGCCTGGAGTGTCGGGATCCGTGTCGGGGGGGCGCGTCAGCAGCCCCAGCATTTT | CAWSVGIRVGGARQQPQHF
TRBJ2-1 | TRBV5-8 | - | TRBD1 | TGTGCCAGCAGCCGGACAGGGCTCAGTGGGAATGAGCAGTTCTTC | CASSRTGLSGNEQFF
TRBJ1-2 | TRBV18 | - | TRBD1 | TGTGCCAGCTCACCACCGTTGGGACAGGCGTCAGGCTACACCTTC | CASSPPLGQASGYTF
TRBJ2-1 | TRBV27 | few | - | TGTGCCAGCAGTTTAACGCAGGACAGCTCCTACAATGAGCAGTTCTTC | CASSLTQDSSYNEQFF
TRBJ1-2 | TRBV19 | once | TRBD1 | TGTGCCAGTAGTCAGGGGGACTATGGCTACACCTTC | CASSQGDYGYTF
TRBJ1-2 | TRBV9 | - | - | TGTGCCAGCAGCCCCAATCAGGCAGCTAACTATGGCTACACCTTC | CASSPNQAANYGYTF
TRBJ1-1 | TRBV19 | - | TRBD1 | TGTGCCAGTGCTGGGACAGGAAACACTGAAGCTTTCTTT | CASAGTGNTEAFF
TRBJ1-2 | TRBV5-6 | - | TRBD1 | TGTGCCAGCAGCCCCGAGGACAGGCACTATGGCTACACCTTC | CASSPEDRHYGYTF
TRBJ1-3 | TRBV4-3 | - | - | TGCGCCAGCAGCCCTCAGGGGACCAACACCATATATTTT | CASSPQGTNTIYF
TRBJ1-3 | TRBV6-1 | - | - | TGTGCCAGCAGTGATCAGATCTCTGGAAACACCATATATTTT | CASSDQISGNTIYF
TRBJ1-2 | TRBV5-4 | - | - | TGTGCCAGCAGCTTGGATGATAGGGGGAGATTCTATGGCTACACCTTC | CASSLDDRGRFYGYTF
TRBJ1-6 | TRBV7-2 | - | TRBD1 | TGTGCCAGCAGCTGGGACAGACAGAATTCACCCCTCCACTTT | CASSWDRQNSPLHF
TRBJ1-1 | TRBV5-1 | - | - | TGCGCCAGCAGCGATCCGGGACACGGTGAAGCTTTCTTT | CASSDPGHGEAFF
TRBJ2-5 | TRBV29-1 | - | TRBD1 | TGCAGCGCCGTCACAGGGGTAGAGACCCAGTACTTC | CSAVTGVETQYF
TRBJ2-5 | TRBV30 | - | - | TGTGCCTGGAGTGCCCCACCCGGGGCCCAGTACTTC | CAWSAPPGAQYF
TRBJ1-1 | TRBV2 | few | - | TGTGCCAGCACCCCACCTGGACAGTCGAACACTGAAGCTTTCTTT | CASTPPGQSNTEAFF
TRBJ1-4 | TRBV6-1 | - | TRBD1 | TGTGCCAGCAGTGTTGGACAGGCGCGAACTAATGAAAAACTGTTTTTT | CASSVGQARTNEKLFF
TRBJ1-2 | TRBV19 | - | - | TGTGCCAGTAGTATCCTGCAGGAATCAGGTGGCTACACCTTC | CASSILQESGGYTF
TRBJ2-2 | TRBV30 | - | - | TGTGCCTGGGCCACAGGGCTCAACACCGGGGAGCTGTTTTTT | CAWATGLNTGELFF
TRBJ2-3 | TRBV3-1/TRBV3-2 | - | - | TGTGCCAGCAGCCTACCGGGGGTAACGCAGTATTTT | CASSLPGVTQYF
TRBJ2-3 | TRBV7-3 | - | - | TGTGCCAGCAGCGCACGGGTGGAGGATACGCAGTATTTT | CASSARVEDTQYF
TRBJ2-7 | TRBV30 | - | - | TGTGCCTGGAGTCGCGGCGGGCAGTACGAGCAGTACTTC | CAWSRGGQYEQYF
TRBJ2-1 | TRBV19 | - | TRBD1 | TGTGCCACGGGACAGGGGGCTAATGAGCAGTTCTTC | CATGQGANEQFF
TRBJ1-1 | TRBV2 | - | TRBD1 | TGTGCCAGCACCTCACAGGGGCCTAACACTGAAGCTTTCTTT | CASTSQGPNTEAFF
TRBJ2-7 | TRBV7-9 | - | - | TGTGCCAGCGACGGTATTTGGGGACACCAACCCTACGAGCAGTACTTC | CASDGIWGHQPYEQYF
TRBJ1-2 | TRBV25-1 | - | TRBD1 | TGTGCCAGCAGTGCCCCCGGGACAGGTGGCTACACCTTC | CASSAPGTGGYTF
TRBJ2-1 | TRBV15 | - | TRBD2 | TGTGCCACCAGCAGAGATAATGCCAGCGGGGGGCGAATTTACTCCTACAATGAGCAGTTCTTC | CATSRDNASGGRIYSYNEQFF
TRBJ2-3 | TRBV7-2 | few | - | TGTGCCAGCAGCTTCCATCCCCCGGGCACAGATACGCAGTATTTT | CASSFHPPGTDTQYF